Shown below are 12 T cell receptor beta chains from a single sample sequenced in a study of cytomegalovirus exposure and HLA in healthy donors. Primers for the PCR totalled 60 Vbeta and 13 Jbeta. Data came from immunoSEQ multiplex PCR; TCRdb stores just in-frame clones and leaves some out. The table includes about 190,000 clones, 81% detected once. Sequenced: PBMCs. Every receptor here comes from a man aged 50 or older in good health and CMV-seronegative.

The chain has TRBV30 and TRBJ1-1, with no clear D. Looked up from germline, CDR1 is GTSNPN and CDR2 is SVGIG (reference sequence). CDR3 length: 13 amino acids. V was clipped by 2 bases and J by 1 base, with 8 bases between them. CDR3 loop: CAWSIGRNTEAFF. As DNA, the CDR3 is TGTGCCTGGAGTATTGGGAGGAACACTGAAGCTTTCTTT.

V usage is TRBV6-1 and J usage is TRBJ2-5; 9 nucleotides agree with TRBD2. The J call may not be correct, given that the DNA end is closer to TRBJ2-7. The CDR3 spans 14 residues. From germline, CDR1 is MNHNS and CDR2 SASEGT. CDR3 loop: CASSGGGAPYEQYF. The CDR3 DNA is TGTGCCAGCAGTGGCGGGGGGGCCCCCTACGAGCAGTACTTC.

The chain uses TRBV29-1 and TRBJ2-3, with D uncertain. Per the germline V gene, CDR1 is SQVTM and CDR2 is ANQGSEA. The V and J ends lost 4 bases and 0 bases respectively, with 8 bases between them. The CDR3 length is 13 residues. CDR3: CSVVSGSTDTQYF. Here the CDR3 DNA reads TGCAGCGTTGTTTCCGGGAGCACAGATACGCAGTATTTT.

The DNA of the CDR3 is TGTGCCAGCACTTGGGTGGGACAGGGAGGCTACGAGCAGTACTTC. Translation gives CASTWVGQGGYEQYF. The V gene is TRBV5-6, the J gene TRBJ2-7; 9 nucleotides line up with TRBD1. Germline V gene lookup returns CDR1 SGHDT and CDR2 YYEEEE. This CDR3 region has 15 residues. The V gene end was trimmed by 6 bases and the J gene end by 3 bases; junction bases not matched to a gene: 10.

The rearrangement joins TRBV11-2 to TRBJ2-3; D not certain. The CDR3 contains 12 residues. CDR1 SGHAT and CDR2 FQNNGV come from the germline V gene. Trimming removed 5 bases at V and 4 bases at J, with 7 bases between. The CDR3 DNA is TGTGCCAGCAGCCCCTCGGCAGATACGCAGTATTTT. Translated: CASSPSADTQYF.

The rearrangement links TRBV27 to TRBJ2-7; 7 bases fit TRBD1. The germline V gene has CDR1 MNHEY and CDR2 SMNVEV (reference sequence). The CDR3 sequence is 16 residues long. Trimming at V came to 5 bases and at J to 2 bases, leaving 12 bases not matched to a gene. This chain's CDR3 is CASSPRAGGNAYEQYF. CDR3 in DNA: TGTGCCAGCAGTCCCAGGGCAGGGGGAAATGCCTACGAGCAGTACTTC.

The chain links TRBV13 to TRBJ1-1; D ambiguous. This CDR3 is built from 14 residues. The V gene lost 3 bases and the J gene lost 3 bases, with 11 bases spanning the gap. The germline V gene encodes CDR1 PRHDT and CDR2 FYEKMQ (reference sequence). The CDR3 protein is CASSFPSLDTEAFF. CDR3 bases: TGTGCCAGCAGCTTCCCGAGCCTGGACACTGAAGCTTTCTTT.

The V and J genes are TRBV19 and TRBJ2-7; D remains unclear. The CDR3 sequence is 13 residues long. V was cut by 6 bases and J by 4 bases, with 13 bases left in between. The germline CDR1 and CDR2 sequences are LNHDA and SQIVND (reference sequence). CDR3 in DNA: TGTGCCAGTAGCCCAACGACCGGGTACGAGCAGTACTTC. Amino acid sequence: CASSPTTGYEQYF.

The chain employs TRBV29-1 and TRBJ1-2; TRBD1 is a possible D gene (6 bases). The germline V and J ends were trimmed by 5 bases and 4 bases, with 8 bases remaining between them. CDR1 is SQVTM, CDR2 ANQGSEA, per germline. The CDR3 totals 11 residues. Here the CDR3 DNA reads TGCAGCGTTCACAGGGTCTATGGCTACACCTTC. This gives the protein CSVHRVYGYTF.

The chain combines TRBV5-1 with TRBJ2-3; D is possibly TRBD2 (7 bases). Germline V gives CDR1 SGHRS, CDR2 YFSETQ. Trimming stripped 3 bases from V and 6 bases from J, with 11 bases between. There are 13 residues in the CDR3. Written as DNA, the CDR3 is TGCGCCAGCAGCTCCGGGGGGCGCGATACGCAGTATTTT. Translated: CASSSGGRDTQYF.

V gene TRBV2 combines with J gene TRBJ2-3; D gene ambiguous. The CDR3 spans 13 residues. V was clipped by 11 bases and J by 5 bases, with 17 bases between them. Germline-derived CDR1 and CDR2 are SNHLY and FYNNEI. DNA for the CDR3: TGTGCCCATATTCCCCTTGCGGAAGATACGCAGTATTTT. Its translation is CAHIPLAEDTQYF.

The chain combines TRBV2 with TRBJ2-2; D is ambiguous. Germline V gene data show CDR1 as SNHLY and CDR2 as FYNNEI. The CDR3 length is 12 residues. V was shortened by 7 bases and J by 8 bases, with 11 bases between the two germline ends. CDR3 DNA sequence: TGTGCCAGCAATGCAGGTGCGGGGGAGCTGTTTTTT. Protein product: CASNAGAGELFF.